This T cell receptor beta chain was profiled in a study of blood T cell repertoires in COVID-19. Per the original methods: Reference gene primer amplification gave nucleated cell count estimates. The data were produced by immunoSEQ multiplex PCR, yet TCRdb's version contains in-frame clones alone and is incomplete. The DNA was the basis for D and trimming; V, J and clone size are from that table. The sample consists of about 160,000 clones, 84% of them appearing once. Only one count was recorded for this clone. CDR1 LNHNV and CDR2 YYDKDF come from the germline V gene (reference sequence). The J segment lost 4 bases and the V segment lost 3 bases, leaving 8 bases of the junction unmatched. The length of the CDR3 is 17 residues.

The chain links TRBV15 to TRBJ2-5, with 13 bases that match TRBD2. The clonotype was recovered from a man aged 18 to 30 with active or convalescent COVID-19. The material sequenced was peripheral blood. Here the CDR3 DNA reads TGTGCCACCAGCAGGGGGGGGACTAGCGGGATTTCAGAGACCCAGTACTTC. Amino acids: CATSRGGTSGISETQYF.